The 20 T cell receptor beta chains below come from one sample, sequenced in a study of T cells after yellow fever vaccination. TCRdb reprocessed the 5' RACE reads via MiXCR and lists one record per CDR3 protein. The sample yields approximately 610,000 distinct CDR3 sequences, about a sixth seen once. The sample here was PBMCs, taken less than 6 days after the first yellow fever vaccination. The receptors stem from a man younger than 35 who received the YFV17D yellow fever vaccine.

As concerns this clonotype: A read error may be the cause here, since a much bigger clone is one base away. This rearrangement joins TRBV3-1 to TRBJ1-4, with TRBD1 as a possible D gene (5 bases). Germline lookup yields CDR1 LGHDT and CDR2 YNNKEL (reference sequence). The CDR3 contains 15 residues. DNA for the CDR3: TGTGCCTGCAGTGATACCGGGACCACTACTGAAAAACTGTTTTTT. As protein: CACSDTGTTTEKLFF.

This clonotype was detected ten times or more. The chain uses TRBV29-1 and TRBJ2-1; either TRBD1 or TRBD2 may supply D (5 bases each). V lost 4 bases, J lost 6 bases, and 16 bases lay in between. CDR3 length: 14 amino acids. The germline V gene has CDR1 SQVTM and CDR2 ANQGSEA. This CDR3 reads CSVVWQGGLNEQFF. The CDR3 region has the DNA TGCAGCGTTGTTTGGCAGGGCGGACTCAATGAGCAGTTCTTC.

The V call is TRBV5-5, the J call TRBJ1-3; D unresolved. The CDR3 consists of 14 residues. The V gene's germline CDR1 is SGHKS and CDR2 YYEKEE (reference sequence). V was clipped by 0 bases and J by 4 bases, with 8 bases between them. The CDR3: CASSLGSGGNTIYF. The CDR3, as DNA: TGTGCCAGCAGCTTGGGATCGGGGGGAAACACCATATATTTT.

The chain is built from TRBV20-1 and TRBJ2-5; 7 bases are a match to TRBD2. The CDR3 contains 13 residues. Germline loops: CDR1 DFQATT, CDR2 SNEGSKA (reference sequence). The trim removed 3 bases at V and 0 bases at J, leaving 1 base unmatched. CDR3 loop: CSASGLDQETQYF. CDR3 DNA: TGCAGTGCTAGCGGACTAGACCAAGAGACCCAGTACTTC.

The rearrangement uses TRBV6-1 and TRBJ1-1; TRBD1 is a possible D gene (5 bases). CDR1 is MNHNS and CDR2 is SASEGT in the germline V gene. CDR3 length equals 14 residues. V was cut by 0 bases and J by 6 bases, with 11 bases left in between. CDR3: CASSEARGGAEAFF. The CDR3 region has the DNA TGTGCCAGCAGTGAAGCCCGCGGGGGGGCTGAAGCTTTCTTT.

The J gene is TRBJ1-2, the V gene TRBV7-6, with unresolved D. V was trimmed by 1 base and J by 2 bases, leaving 8 bases between them. CDR1 and CDR2 (germline): SGHVS, FNYEAQ. This CDR3 comprises 14 residues. The CDR3: CASSLDSTNYGYTF. In DNA form, the CDR3 reads TGTGCCAGCAGCTTAGATTCCACCAACTATGGCTACACCTTC.

As DNA, the CDR3 is TGTGCCAGCCGGGACAAACTTTTCACTGAAGCTTTCTTT. As protein: CASRDKLFTEAFF. The chain joins TRBV6-2 or TRBV6-3 to TRBJ1-1, with TRBD1 as a possible D gene (6 bases). Looked up from germline, CDR1 is MNHEY and CDR2 is SVGEGT. The CDR3 is 13 amino acids. V lost 8 bases to trimming and J lost 4 bases, with 14 bases between them.

This clonotype was seen more than once but under ten times. The chain carries TRBV5-1 and TRBJ2-5; 12 bases fit TRBD2. Germline assignment: CDR1 SGHRS and CDR2 YFSETQ. The ends lost 4 bases at V and 3 bases at J; junction bases unmatched: 13. This CDR3 comprises 18 residues. This CDR3 is CASSPLRRRTSGEETQYF. CDR3 DNA sequence: TGCGCCAGCAGCCCCCTTAGAAGGCGGACTAGCGGGGAAGAGACCCAGTACTTC. Supplemented by reference TRBV5-1 and TRBJ2-5, the full variable domain reads KAGVTQTPRYLIKTRGQQVTLSCSPISGHRSVSWYQQTPGQGLQFLFEYFSETQRNKGNFPGRFSGRQFSNSRSEMNVSTLELGDSALYLCASSPLRRRTSGEETQYFGPGTRLLVL.

The rearrangement joins TRBV4-2 to TRBJ2-2; TRBD1 is a possible D gene (5 bases). CDR1 is LGHNA and CDR2 is YNFKEQ in the germline V gene. The CDR3 sequence is 16 residues long. V was shortened by 3 bases and J by 1 base, with 12 bases between the two germline ends. The CDR3 reads CASSQEATGNTGELFF. The CDR3 DNA follows: TGTGCCAGCAGCCAGGAAGCTACAGGGAACACCGGGGAGCTGTTTTTT.

The chain recombines TRBV2 with TRBJ1-1; D gene uncertain. CDR1 is SNHLY and CDR2 is FYNNEI in the germline V gene. The CDR3 has 10 amino acids. The germline V and J ends were trimmed by 3 bases and 8 bases, with 4 bases remaining between them. For the CDR3, the DNA is TGTGCCAGCAGTGATTTCGAAGCTTTCTTT. This translates into CASSDFEAFF.

This clonotype appeared a few times. The rearrangement links TRBV19 to TRBJ2-3; D is uncertain. Germline CDR1 reads LNHDA; CDR2 reads SQIVND (reference sequence). V was shortened by 4 bases and J by 2 bases, with 13 bases between the two germline ends. The CDR3 runs 15 residues. The CDR3 region is CASSTTPSPTDTQYF. Here the CDR3 DNA reads TGTGCCAGTAGTACGACCCCTAGTCCCACAGATACGCAGTATTTT.

The chain recombines TRBV7-9 with TRBJ2-1; 11 nucleotides agree with TRBD1. Germline loops: CDR1 SEHNR, CDR2 FQNEAQ (reference sequence). The CDR3 totals 16 residues. With 0 bases clipped from V and 7 bases from J, the junction kept 5 bases outside the gene matches. CDR3: CASSLAGTGGSNEQFF. The CDR3 coding sequence is TGTGCCAGCAGCTTAGCCGGGACAGGGGGATCGAATGAGCAGTTCTTC.

This clonotype was recorded a few times. The chain uses TRBV4-1 and TRBJ1-1; TRBD1 agrees at 10 bases. The CDR3 sequence is 14 residues long. CDR1 MGHRA and CDR2 YSYEKL come from the germline V gene. V lost 1 base, J lost 5 bases, and 1 base stayed unmatched. CDR3 in DNA: TGCGCCAGCAGCCAAGGACAGGGGGCTACTGAAGCTTTCTTT. Protein product: CASSQGQGATEAFF.

This clonotype showed up just a few times. J is TRBJ2-2 and V is TRBV12-3 or TRBV12-4; perhaps D is TRBD1 or TRBD2 (5 bases each). The CDR3 is made up of 15 amino acids. Trimming removed 4 bases at V and 6 bases at J, with 15 bases between. Here the CDR3 DNA reads TGTGCCAGCAGTTCAAAAGAGGGGCACCCCGGGGAGCTGTTTTTT. It yields the protein CASSSKEGHPGELFF.

The chain uses TRBV11-2 and TRBJ2-7; no reliable D call. V gave up 6 bases and J gave up 2 bases, with 14 bases separating them. The CDR3 contains 14 residues. From germline, CDR1 is SGHAT and CDR2 FQNNGV. The CDR3 here is CASSKNVGTYEQYF. In nucleotides, the CDR3 is TGTGCCAGCAGTAAAAACGTAGGAACCTACGAGCAGTACTTC.

This clonotype was recorded at least ten times. The chain recombines TRBV19 with TRBJ1-2; possible D gene TRBD1, 6 bases. CDR1 is LNHDA, CDR2 SQIVND, per germline (reference sequence). Deletions cut 8 bases from V and 7 bases from J, with 20 bases between. The CDR3 sequence is 14 residues long. CDR3 in DNA: TGTGCCAGTCTGGGCCAAACAGGGAAGTCTGGCTACACCTTC. It is translated as CASLGQTGKSGYTF.

This clonotype has a handful of counts. The V and J genes are TRBV4-1 and TRBJ2-3; 7 bases align to TRBD2. Germline V CDR1 and CDR2: MGHRA, YSYEKL. CDR3 length: 16 amino acids. V was clipped by 3 bases and J by 6 bases; unmatched bases: 12. CDR3 sequence: CASSQGARGGGDTQYF. In DNA, the CDR3 is TGCGCCAGCAGCCAGGGCGCAAGAGGCGGGGGTGATACGCAGTATTTT.

This clonotype was observed a few times. In nucleotides, the CDR3 is TGTGCCAGTAAGCGGCAGGGGAGTTACGAGCAGTACTTC. This encodes CASKRQGSYEQYF. The genes are TRBV19 and TRBJ2-7; TRBD1 might be the D (6 bases). Germline-derived CDR1 and CDR2 are LNHDA and SQIVND (reference sequence). Trimming removed 7 bases at V and 4 bases at J, with 14 bases between. The CDR3 spans 13 residues. Filled out from reference TRBV19 and TRBJ2-7, the complete variable domain reads DGGITQSPKYLFRKEGQNVTLSCEQNLNHDAMYWYRQDPGQGLRLIYYSQIVNDFQKGDIAEGYSVSREKKESFPLTVTSAQKNPTAFYLCASKRQGSYEQYFGPGTRLTVT.

This clonotype was detected a few times. This chain connects TRBV25-1 to TRBJ2-1, with D perhaps matching TRBD1 or TRBD2 (6 bases each). Germline lookup yields CDR1 MGHDK and CDR2 SYGVNS. Trimming cost V 6 bases and J 6 bases, with 15 bases left between them. There are 14 residues in the CDR3. The CDR3 loop reads CASRRTVGGNEQFF. As DNA, the CDR3 is TGTGCCAGCAGACGGACAGTGGGGGGCAATGAGCAGTTCTTC.

V gene TRBV20-1 combines with J gene TRBJ2-7, with TRBD1 matching over 8 bases. The trim removed 3 bases at V and 2 bases at J, leaving 3 bases unmatched. This CDR3 has 13 residues. CDR1 is DFQATT and CDR2 is SNEGSKA in the germline V gene (reference sequence). CDR3 coding DNA: TGCAGTGCTAGGTCGGACAGGGCCTACGAGCAGTACTTC. Its translation: CSARSDRAYEQYF.